Presented here are 3 T cell receptor beta chains from one specimen sequenced in a study of T cell responses to AZD1222 COVID-19 vaccine. Only in-frame clones appear in the TCRdb table, and some are missing; sequencing was by immunoSEQ multiplex PCR. The sample records 130,000 to 150,000 clones, roughly 91% being singletons. The sample consisted of peripheral blood, taken on day 0 of AZD1222 vaccination. The origin of the receptors is an adult in good health.

V usage is TRBV9 and J usage is TRBJ1-1; TRBD1 might be the D (5 bases). The CDR3 consists of 13 residues. Trimming removed 2 bases from V and 4 bases from J, with 9 bases in between. Germline V lookup: CDR1 SGDLS, CDR2 YYNGEE. The CDR3 nucleotides read TGTGCCAGCAGCGTGAGCGGGGCCACTGAAGCTTTCTTT. It is translated as CASSVSGATEAFF.

This clone came up once. The chain uses TRBV11-3 and TRBJ2-1; D uncertain. Germline lookup yields CDR1 SGHNT and CDR2 YENEEA. This CDR3 is 15 amino acids long. Trimming pared 3 bases from V and 6 bases from J, leaving 15 bases between. This chain's CDR3 is CASSFSSLQINEQFF. The CDR3 DNA reads as TGTGCCAGCAGCTTCTCGTCGCTTCAGATCAATGAGCAGTTCTTC.

The chain is built from TRBV4-2 and TRBJ1-4; D unclear. Trimming took off 1 base at V and 7 bases at J, with 4 bases between the two ends. The CDR3 is made up of 12 amino acids. CDR1 and CDR2 from the germline V gene are LGHNA and YNFKEQ. The CDR3 reads CASSQVGEKLFF. The CDR3 nucleotides read TGTGCCAGCAGCCAAGTTGGTGAAAAACTGTTTTTT.